This is a list of T cell receptor beta chains from one sample in a study of cytomegalovirus exposure and HLA in healthy donors. Method: immunoSEQ multiplex PCR; TCRdb's copy keeps in-frame clones and lacks some. The sample includes about 76,000 clones, approximately 79% of them seen just once. Sequenced: PBMCs. These receptors all stem from a man between 25 and 39 years old in good health and CMV-seronegative. The CDR3 runs from the conserved cysteine through the conserved F or W.

cdr3_length,v_call,cdr3_aa
15,TRBV10-2,CASRSGLARFNEQYF
15,TRBV9,CASSVSDRGDYTIYF
13,TRBV6-5,CASSSPQGRRAFF
12,TRBV9,CASSVFEDEQFF
15,TRBV7-9,CASNKRDRVGTEAFF
17,TRBV5-6,CASRLLGRGTGQYEQYF
14,TRBV7-9,CASSLDQGSSPLHF
13,TRBV2,CASSGQTGGGYTF
18,TRBV5-6,CASSLARDSISSNQPQHF
13,TRBV19,CASSVLAEETQYF
14,TRBV4-3,CASSQDSGVKGYTF
13,TRBV6-5,CAGSRQGYTEAFF
15,TRBV9,CASSNSPGQTSEQYF
15,TRBV18,CASSSTTGPNDGYTF
12,TRBV10-2,CASTVNTGELFF
16,TRBV4-3,CASSQEGTVRTDTQYF
17,TRBV4-3,CASSHLRENSGYGELFF
16,TRBV2,CASSQNPAGGPWEQYF
15,TRBV27,CASSLSGQSGNTIYF
12,TRBV6-5,CAGAGPTDTQYF
14,TRBV2,CASKSGTGGYEQFF
17,TRBV2,CASILPQGAIAEETQYF
15,TRBV11-2,CASSPAWVGAEKLFF
14,TRBV27,CASRDAGAGWGYTF
16,TRBV6-5,CASSYSSVSGANVLTF
13,TRBV6-5,CASRSSVPYEQYF
17,TRBV5-6,CASSPEGGRGLVETQYF
17,TRBV13,CASSYLPGGPDTGELFF
16,TRBV4-1,CASSQSAGQDVYGYTF
15,TRBV11-2,CASSLYLDRAAEAFF
12,TRBV13,CASSPSTDTQYF
15,TRBV5-1,CASSLRSAAQETQYF
13,TRBV7-6,CASSRVGTDTQYF
14,TRBV6-5,CASSLFRETDTQYF
15,TRBV28,CASSLPGGGNQPQHF
13,TRBV10-1,CASSDFRRNEQFF
15,TRBV7-9,CASSSPAVRTDTQYF
14,TRBV5-6,CANFEDSRTGELFF
14,TRBV7-7,CASSLDRRAGELFF
13,TRBV7-9,CAREALAGDEQFF
15,TRBV6-6,CASTIAGENTGELFF
18,TRBV9,CASSKNALPSGIYNEQFF
14,TRBV18,CASSLLGGAGEAFF
15,TRBV28,CASSFGRVSSYEQYF
15,TRBV2,CASRVTGGYVGELFF
14,TRBV25-1,CASSESGGNTEAFF
16,TRBV5-4,CASSRRNRGINNEQFF
14,TRBV5-4,CASSRREGPDTQYF
13,TRBV10-3,CAISGSPTDTQYF
12,TRBV7-9,CSSSPVNTEAFF
14,TRBV30,CAWSPDRGNQPQHF